The source of this TCR beta chain is a study of shared clonotypes between healthy human individuals. The study, taken as a whole, reports: It was the non-shared clonotypes that had lower generation probabilities than clonotypes shared by all four donors. Compared with memory subsets, naive subsets generally had larger estimated richness.

TCRdb's table, derived via immunoSEQ multiplex PCR, lists solely in-frame clones and lacks some. The sample contains around 1.4 million clones, 97% to 99% of which appear only once. The junction had 7 bases not matched to a gene; V was cut back by 0 bases and J by 2 bases. The CDR3 has 17 amino acids. The germline V gene encodes CDR1 SGDLS and CDR2 YYNGEE. In the case of this clone: Antigen specificity is unknown.

All donors were Caucasian adults living in Nashville, Tennessee. Naive CD4+ cells were CD45RA-selected; the remaining cells were memory. The receptor comes from a man aged 30 to 45 in good health. V gene TRBV9 combines with J gene TRBJ2-1; 8 bases agree with TRBD2. The sequencing input was naive CD4+ T cells sorted from blood. Subset here: CD45RA+ positively selected. The CDR3 protein is CASSVGGSSGPYNEQFF. The DNA for the CDR3 is TGTGCCAGCAGCGTAGGAGGGTCTAGCGGGCCCTACAATGAGCAGTTCTTC. Full variable domain (remainder filled in from reference TRBV9 and TRBJ2-1): DSGVTQTPKHLITATGQRVTLRCSPRSGDLSVYWYQQSLDQGLQFLIQYYNGEERAKGNILERFSAQQFPDLHSELNLSSLELGDSALYFCASSVGGSSGPYNEQFFGPGTRLTVL.